The text below deals with one TCR beta chain. Its specificity is unknown. The source of the sample is a study of vaccination effects on CD4 cells after COVID-19. Method: immunoSEQ multiplex PCR; TCRdb's copy keeps in-frame clones and lacks some. In the table there are roughly 76,000 clones, 74% of which are singletons. Sequencing followed a ViraFEST assay step that expanded antigen-specific CD4+ T cells with viral peptide pools. Following a roughly 11-day culture, CD4+ T cells were purified. Nucleocapsid antibodies were negative in the vaccine recipients, who had never had SARS-CoV-2 infection. Study conclusions and caveats: Convalescent patients were scarce in the study, and it lacked early post-infection timepoints.

Trimming took 1 base from V and 8 from J; bases not matched to a gene: 11. CDR1 is SGHVS and CDR2 is FQNEAQ in the germline V gene. This CDR3 has 16 amino acids. This sequence was found in a human donor who received a COVID-19 vaccine. This chain connects TRBV7-8 to TRBJ2-1, with 7 nucleotides matching TRBD2. The sequencing here drew on CD4+ T cells from PBMCs cultured with HCoV-229E spike peptides, taken before COVID-19 vaccination. CDR3 coding DNA: TGTGCCAGCAGCTTAGGTCAAGGCGGGGGTATCCATGAGCAGTTCTTC. Its protein is CASSLGQGGGIHEQFF.